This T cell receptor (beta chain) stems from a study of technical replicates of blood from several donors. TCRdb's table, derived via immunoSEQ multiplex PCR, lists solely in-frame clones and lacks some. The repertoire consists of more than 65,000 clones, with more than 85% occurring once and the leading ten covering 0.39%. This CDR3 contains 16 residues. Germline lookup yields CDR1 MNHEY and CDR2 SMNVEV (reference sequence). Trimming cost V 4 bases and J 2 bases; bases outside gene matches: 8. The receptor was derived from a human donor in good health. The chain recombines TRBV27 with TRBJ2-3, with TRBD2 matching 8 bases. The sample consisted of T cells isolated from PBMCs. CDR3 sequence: CASSSWTSPLTDTQYF. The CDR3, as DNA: TGTGCCAGCAGTTCTTGGACTAGCCCTCTCACAGATACGCAGTATTTT.